This TCR beta chain comes out of a study of early T cells in non-severe SARS-CoV-2 infection. Unique molecular identifiers tagged individual cDNA molecules. TCRdb reprocessed the 5' RACE reads with MiXCR, giving one entry per CDR3 protein. The sample has approximately 76,000 distinct CDR3 sequences, approximately 12% seen once. This clonotype occurred many times. The CDR3 length is 15 residues. Trimming removed 5 bases from V and 2 bases from J, with 15 bases in between. Germline V gene lookup returns CDR1 ENHRY and CDR2 SYGVKD. Sequenced material: whole blood. The chain carries TRBV10-3 and TRBJ2-5; no reliable D call. The receptor's source is an adult who was a healthcare worker with PCR-confirmed SARS-CoV-2 infection or an uninfected control (not recorded which). The CDR3, as DNA: TGTGCCATCAGTCCAAGGGTTGGCAGACAAGAGACCCAGTACTTC. Its translation: CAISPRVGRQETQYF.